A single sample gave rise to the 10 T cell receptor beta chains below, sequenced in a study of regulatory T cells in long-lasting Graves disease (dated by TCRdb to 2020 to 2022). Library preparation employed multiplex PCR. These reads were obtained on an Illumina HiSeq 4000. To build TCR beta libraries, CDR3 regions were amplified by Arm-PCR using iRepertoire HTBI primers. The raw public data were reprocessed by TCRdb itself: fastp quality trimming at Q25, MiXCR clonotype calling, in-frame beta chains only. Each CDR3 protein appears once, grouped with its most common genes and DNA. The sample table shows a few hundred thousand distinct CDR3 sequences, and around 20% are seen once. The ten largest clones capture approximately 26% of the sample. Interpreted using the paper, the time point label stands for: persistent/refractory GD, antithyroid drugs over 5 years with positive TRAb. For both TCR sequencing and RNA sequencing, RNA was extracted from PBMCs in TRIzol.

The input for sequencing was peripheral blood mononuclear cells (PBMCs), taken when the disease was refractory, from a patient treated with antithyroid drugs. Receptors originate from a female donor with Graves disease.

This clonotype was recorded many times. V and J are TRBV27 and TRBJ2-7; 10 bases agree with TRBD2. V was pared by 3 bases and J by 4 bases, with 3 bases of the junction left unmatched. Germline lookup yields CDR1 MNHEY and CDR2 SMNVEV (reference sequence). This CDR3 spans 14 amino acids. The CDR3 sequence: CASSFEAGGYEQYF. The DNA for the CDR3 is TGTGCCAGCAGTTTCGAAGCGGGAGGGTACGAGCAGTACTTC.

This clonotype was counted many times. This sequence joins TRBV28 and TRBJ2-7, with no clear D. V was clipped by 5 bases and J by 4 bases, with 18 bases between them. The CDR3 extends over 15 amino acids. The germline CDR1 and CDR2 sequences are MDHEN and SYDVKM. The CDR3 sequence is CASSPLSSSPYEQYF. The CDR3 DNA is TGTGCCAGCAGTCCGCTGAGCTCCTCCCCTTACGAGCAGTACTTC.

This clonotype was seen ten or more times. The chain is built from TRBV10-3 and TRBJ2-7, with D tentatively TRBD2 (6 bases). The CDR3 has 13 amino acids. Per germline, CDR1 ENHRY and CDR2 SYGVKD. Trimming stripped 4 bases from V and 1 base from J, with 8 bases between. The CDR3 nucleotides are TGTGCCATCAGTGGTGGGACTTCCTACGAGCAGTACTTC. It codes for CAISGGTSYEQYF.

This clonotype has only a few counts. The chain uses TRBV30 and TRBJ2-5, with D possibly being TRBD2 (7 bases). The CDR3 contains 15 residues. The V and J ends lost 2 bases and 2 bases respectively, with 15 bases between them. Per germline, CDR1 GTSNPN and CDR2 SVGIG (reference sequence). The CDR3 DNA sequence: TGTGCCTGGAGTCGGGGGGCCTGGGGTCAAGAGACCCAGTACTTC. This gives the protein CAWSRGAWGQETQYF.

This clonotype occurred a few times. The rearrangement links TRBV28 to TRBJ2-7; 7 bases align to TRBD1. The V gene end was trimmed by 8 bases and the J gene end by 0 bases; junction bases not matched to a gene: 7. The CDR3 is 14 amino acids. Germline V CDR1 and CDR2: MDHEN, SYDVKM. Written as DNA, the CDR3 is TGTGCCAGCGAGACAGGGAAATTCTCCTACGAGCAGTACTTC. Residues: CASETGKFSYEQYF.

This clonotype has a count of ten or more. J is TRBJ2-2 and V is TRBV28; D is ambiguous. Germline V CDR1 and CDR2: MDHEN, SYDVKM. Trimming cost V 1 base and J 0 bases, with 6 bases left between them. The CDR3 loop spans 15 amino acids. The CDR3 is CASSLSGPNTGELFF. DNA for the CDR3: TGTGCCAGCAGTTTATCCGGGCCGAACACCGGGGAGCTGTTTTTT.

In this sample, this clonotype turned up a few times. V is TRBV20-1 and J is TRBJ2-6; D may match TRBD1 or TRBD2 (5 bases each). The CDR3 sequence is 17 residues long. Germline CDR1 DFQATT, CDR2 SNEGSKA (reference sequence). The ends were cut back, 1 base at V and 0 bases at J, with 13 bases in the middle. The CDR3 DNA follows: TGCAGTGCTAGAGTACCGGGACGGTACTCTGGGGCCAACGTCCTGACTTTC. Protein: CSARVPGRYSGANVLTF.

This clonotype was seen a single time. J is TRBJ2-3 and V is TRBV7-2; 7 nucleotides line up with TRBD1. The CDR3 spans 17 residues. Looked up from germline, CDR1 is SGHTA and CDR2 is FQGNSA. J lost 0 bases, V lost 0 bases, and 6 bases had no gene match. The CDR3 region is CASSLAGTDSSTDTQYF. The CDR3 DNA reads TGTGCCAGCAGCTTAGCGGGGACAGACTCTAGCACAGATACGCAGTATTTT.

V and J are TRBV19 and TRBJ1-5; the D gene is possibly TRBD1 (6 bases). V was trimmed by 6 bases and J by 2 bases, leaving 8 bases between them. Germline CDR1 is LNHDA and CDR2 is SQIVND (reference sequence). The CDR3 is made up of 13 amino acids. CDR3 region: CASSRGRNQPQHF. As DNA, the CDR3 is TGTGCCAGTAGCAGGGGCCGCAATCAGCCCCAGCATTTT.

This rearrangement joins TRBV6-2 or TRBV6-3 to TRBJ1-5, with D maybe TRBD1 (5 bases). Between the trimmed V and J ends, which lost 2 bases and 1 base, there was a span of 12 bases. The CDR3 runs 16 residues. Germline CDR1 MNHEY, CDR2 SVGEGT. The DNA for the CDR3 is TGTGCCAGCAGTTACGACAGAACCCGAAGCAATCAGCCCCAGCATTTT. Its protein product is CASSYDRTRSNQPQHF.